This T cell receptor beta chain was observed in a study of blood T cell repertoires in COVID-19. In the study overall: PBMCs, B-cell-depleted T cells, or T cells were the source of the cDNA or gDNA that made up the material.

This clone has just one count. Generated by immunoSEQ multiplex PCR, the TCRdb table keeps only in-frame clones and is missing some. The table lists 310,000 or so clones, 85% to 90% of them singletons. Germline CDR1 reads MNHNS; CDR2 reads SASEGT. There are 17 residues in the CDR3. J gave up 0 bases and V 3 bases, and 8 bases lay outside the gene matches. The sample consisted of peripheral blood. The chain is built from TRBV6-1 and TRBJ2-4; 7 positions match TRBD2. This receptor was obtained from a woman aged 45-60 years with active or convalescent COVID-19. DNA for the CDR3: TGTGCCAGCAGTGATCCGATCGCGGGAGTAGCCAAAAACATTCAGTACTTC. The encoded protein is CASSDPIAGVAKNIQYF.